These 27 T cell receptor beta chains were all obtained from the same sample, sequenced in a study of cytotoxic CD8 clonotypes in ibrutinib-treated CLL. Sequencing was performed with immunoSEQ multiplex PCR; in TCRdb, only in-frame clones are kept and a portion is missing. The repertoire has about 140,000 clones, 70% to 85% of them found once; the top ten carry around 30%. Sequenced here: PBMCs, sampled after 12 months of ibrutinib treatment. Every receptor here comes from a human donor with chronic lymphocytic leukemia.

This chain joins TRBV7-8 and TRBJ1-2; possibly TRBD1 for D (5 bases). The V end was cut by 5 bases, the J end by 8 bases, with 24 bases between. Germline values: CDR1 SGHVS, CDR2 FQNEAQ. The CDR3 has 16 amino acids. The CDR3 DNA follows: TGTGCCAGCAGCGCGGACAACCTCGGTGTCTTAATGGGCTACACCTTC. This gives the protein CASSADNLGVLMGYTF.

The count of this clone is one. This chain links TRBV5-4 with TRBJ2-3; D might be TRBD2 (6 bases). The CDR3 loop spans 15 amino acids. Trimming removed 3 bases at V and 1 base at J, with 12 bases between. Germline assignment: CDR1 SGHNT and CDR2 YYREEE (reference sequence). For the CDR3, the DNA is TGTGCCAGCAGCTGGGGGATAGCGGGCACAGATACGCAGTATTTT. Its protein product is CASSWGIAGTDTQYF.

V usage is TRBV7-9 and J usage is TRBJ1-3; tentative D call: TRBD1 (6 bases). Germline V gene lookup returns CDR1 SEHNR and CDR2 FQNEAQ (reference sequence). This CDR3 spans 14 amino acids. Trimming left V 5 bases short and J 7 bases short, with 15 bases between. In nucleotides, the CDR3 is TGTGCCAGCAGCATTGAAGACAGGTTTAACACCATATATTTT. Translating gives CASSIEDRFNTIYF.

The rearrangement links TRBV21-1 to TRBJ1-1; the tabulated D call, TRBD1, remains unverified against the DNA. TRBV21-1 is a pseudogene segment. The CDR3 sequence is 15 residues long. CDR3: CASRYRQEMNTEAFF. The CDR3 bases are TGTGCCAGCAGATATCGACAGGAGATGAACACTGAAGCTTTCTTT.

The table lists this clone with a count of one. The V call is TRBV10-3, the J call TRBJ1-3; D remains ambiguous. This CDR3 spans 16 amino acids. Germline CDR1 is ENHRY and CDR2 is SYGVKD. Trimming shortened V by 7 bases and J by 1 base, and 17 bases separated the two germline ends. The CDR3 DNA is TGTGCCATCACTCCTGGGCAGGCTCATTCTGGAAACACCATATATTTT. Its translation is CAITPGQAHSGNTIYF.

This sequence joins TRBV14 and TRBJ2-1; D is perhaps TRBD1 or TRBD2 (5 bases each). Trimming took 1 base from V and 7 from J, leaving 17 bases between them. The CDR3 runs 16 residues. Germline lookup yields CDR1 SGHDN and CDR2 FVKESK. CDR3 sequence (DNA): TGTGCCAGCAGCCAAGTCGCAATTCCGGGACGGAATGAGCAGTTCTTC. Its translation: CASSQVAIPGRNEQFF.

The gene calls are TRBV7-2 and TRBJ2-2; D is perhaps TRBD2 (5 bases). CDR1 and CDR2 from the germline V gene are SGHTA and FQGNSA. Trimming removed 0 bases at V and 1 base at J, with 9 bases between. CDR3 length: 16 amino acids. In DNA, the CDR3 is TGTGCCAGCAGCTTAGCAGCGGTTTGGAACACCGGGGAGCTGTTTTTT. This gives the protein CASSLAAVWNTGELFF.

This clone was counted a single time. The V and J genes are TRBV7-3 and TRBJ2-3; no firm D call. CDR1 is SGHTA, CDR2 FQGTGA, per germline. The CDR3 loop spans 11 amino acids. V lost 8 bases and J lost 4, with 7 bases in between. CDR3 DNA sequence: TGTGCCAGCGGGTTCGCAGATACGCAGTATTTT. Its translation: CASGFADTQYF.

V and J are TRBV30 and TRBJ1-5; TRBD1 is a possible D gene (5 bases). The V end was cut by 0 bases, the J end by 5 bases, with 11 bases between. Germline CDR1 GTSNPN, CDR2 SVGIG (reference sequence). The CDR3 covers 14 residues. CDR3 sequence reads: CAWSVGRDHQPQHF. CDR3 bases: TGTGCCTGGAGTGTTGGCAGGGACCATCAGCCCCAGCATTTT.

The CDR3 coding sequence is TGTGCCAGCAGCCGCTTCTTAGTTATGAACACTGAAGCTTTCTTT. Residues: CASSRFLVMNTEAFF. The rearrangement links TRBV28 to TRBJ1-1; D unclear. The germline V gene has CDR1 MDHEN and CDR2 SYDVKM. The V end lost 6 bases, the J end lost 0 bases, and 14 bases lay between the germline ends. The CDR3 spans 15 residues.

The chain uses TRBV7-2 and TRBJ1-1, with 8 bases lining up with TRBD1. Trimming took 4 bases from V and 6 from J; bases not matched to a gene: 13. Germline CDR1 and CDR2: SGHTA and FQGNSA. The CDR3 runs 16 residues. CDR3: CASSSSWNQGASEAFF. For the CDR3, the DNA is TGTGCCAGCAGCTCATCTTGGAACCAGGGGGCCTCTGAAGCTTTCTTT.

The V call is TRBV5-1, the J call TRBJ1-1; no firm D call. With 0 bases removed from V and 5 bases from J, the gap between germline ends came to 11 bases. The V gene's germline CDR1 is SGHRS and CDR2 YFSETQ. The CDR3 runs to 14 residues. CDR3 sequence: CASSLVGPETEAFF. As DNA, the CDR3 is TGCGCCAGCAGCTTGGTAGGGCCAGAAACTGAAGCTTTCTTT.

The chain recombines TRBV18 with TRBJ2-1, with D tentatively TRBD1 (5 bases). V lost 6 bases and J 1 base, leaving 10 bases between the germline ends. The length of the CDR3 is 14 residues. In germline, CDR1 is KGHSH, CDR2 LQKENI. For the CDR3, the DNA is TGTGCCAGCTCTAGGACAACGTCCTACAATGAGCAGTTCTTC. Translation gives CASSRTTSYNEQFF.

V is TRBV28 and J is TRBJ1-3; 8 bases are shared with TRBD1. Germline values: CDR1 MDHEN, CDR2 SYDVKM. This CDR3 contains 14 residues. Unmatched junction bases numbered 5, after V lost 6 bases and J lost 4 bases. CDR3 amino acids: CASRPGQGGNTIYF. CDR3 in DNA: TGTGCCAGCAGACCTGGACAGGGAGGAAACACCATATATTTT.

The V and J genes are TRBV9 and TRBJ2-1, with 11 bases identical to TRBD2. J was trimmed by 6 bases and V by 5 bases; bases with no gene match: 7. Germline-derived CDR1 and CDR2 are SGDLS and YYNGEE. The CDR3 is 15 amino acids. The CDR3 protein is CASSPPGLAGNEQFF. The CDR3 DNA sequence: TGTGCCAGCAGTCCCCCCGGACTAGCGGGCAATGAGCAGTTCTTC.

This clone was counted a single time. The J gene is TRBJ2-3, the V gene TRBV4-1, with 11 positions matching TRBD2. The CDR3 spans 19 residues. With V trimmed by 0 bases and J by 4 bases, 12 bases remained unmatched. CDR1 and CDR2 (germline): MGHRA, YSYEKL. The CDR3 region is CASSQDRYSGRAFADTQYF. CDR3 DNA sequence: TGCGCCAGCAGCCAAGATCGGTATAGCGGGAGGGCCTTCGCAGATACGCAGTATTTT.

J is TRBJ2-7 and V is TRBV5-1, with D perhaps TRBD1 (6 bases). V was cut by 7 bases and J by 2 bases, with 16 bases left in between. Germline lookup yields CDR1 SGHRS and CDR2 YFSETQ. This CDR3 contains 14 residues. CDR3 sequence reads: CASAVTGSPYEQYF. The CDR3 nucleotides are TGCGCCAGCGCTGTCACAGGGTCCCCCTACGAGCAGTACTTC.

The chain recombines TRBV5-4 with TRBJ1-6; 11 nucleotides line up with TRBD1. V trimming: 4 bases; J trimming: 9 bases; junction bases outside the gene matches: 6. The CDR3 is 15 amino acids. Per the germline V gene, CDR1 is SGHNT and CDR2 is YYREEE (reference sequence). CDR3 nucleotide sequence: TGTGCCAGCAGCCCAGGGACAGGGGGACCTTCACCCCTCCACTTT. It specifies CASSPGTGGPSPLHF.

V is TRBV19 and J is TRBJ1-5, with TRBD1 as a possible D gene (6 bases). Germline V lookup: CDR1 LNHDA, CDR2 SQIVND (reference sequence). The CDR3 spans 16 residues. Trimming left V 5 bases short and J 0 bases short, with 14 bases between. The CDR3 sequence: CASSVQGWDSNQPQHF. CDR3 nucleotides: TGTGCCAGTAGTGTACAGGGCTGGGATAGCAATCAGCCCCAGCATTTT.

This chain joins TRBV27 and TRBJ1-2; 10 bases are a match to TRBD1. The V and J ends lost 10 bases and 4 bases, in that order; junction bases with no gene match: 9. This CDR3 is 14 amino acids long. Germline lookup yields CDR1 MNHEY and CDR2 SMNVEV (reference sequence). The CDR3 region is CATKVGTGVYGYTF. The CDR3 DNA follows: TGTGCCACCAAAGTCGGGACAGGGGTCTATGGCTACACCTTC.

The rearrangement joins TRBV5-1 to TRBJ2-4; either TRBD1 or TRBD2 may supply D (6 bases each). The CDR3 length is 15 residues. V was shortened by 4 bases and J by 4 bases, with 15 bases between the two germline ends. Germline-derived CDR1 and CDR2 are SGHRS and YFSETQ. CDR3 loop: CASSEEGGGKNIQYF. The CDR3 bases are TGCGCCAGCAGCGAAGAGGGGGGAGGTAAAAACATTCAGTACTTC.

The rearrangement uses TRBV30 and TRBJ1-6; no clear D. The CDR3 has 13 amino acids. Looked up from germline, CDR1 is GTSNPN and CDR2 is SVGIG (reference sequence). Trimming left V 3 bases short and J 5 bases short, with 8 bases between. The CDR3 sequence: CAWSILDNSPLHF. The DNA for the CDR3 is TGTGCCTGGAGCATTTTGGATAATTCACCCCTCCACTTT.

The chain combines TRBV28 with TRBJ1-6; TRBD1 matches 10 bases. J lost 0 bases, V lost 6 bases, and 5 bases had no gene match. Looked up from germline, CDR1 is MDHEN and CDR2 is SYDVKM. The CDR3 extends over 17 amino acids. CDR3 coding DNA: TGTGCCAGCAGGACGGACAGGGGGTTCTCCTATAATTCACCCCTCCACTTT. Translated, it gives CASRTDRGFSYNSPLHF.

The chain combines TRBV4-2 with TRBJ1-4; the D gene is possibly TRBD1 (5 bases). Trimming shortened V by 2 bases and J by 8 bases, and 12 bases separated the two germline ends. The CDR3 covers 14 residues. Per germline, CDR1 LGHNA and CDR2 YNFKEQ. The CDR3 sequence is CASSQLTGTEKLFF. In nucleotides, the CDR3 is TGTGCCAGCAGCCAACTTACAGGAACCGAAAAACTGTTTTTT.

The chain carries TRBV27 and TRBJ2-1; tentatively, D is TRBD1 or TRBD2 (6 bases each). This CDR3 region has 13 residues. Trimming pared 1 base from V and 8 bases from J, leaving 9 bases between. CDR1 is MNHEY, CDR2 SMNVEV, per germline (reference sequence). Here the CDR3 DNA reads TGTGCCAGCAGTTTATTTCGGGGGCATGAGCAGTTCTTC. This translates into CASSLFRGHEQFF.

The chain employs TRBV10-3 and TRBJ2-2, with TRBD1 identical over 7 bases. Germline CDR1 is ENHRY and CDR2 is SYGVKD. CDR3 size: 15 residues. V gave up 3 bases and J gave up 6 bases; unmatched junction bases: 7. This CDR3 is CAISDGTGVPGELFF. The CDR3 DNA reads TGTGCCATCAGTGATGGAACAGGGGTTCCCGGGGAGCTGTTTTTT.

CDR3 DNA: TGTGCCAGCAGTCGCGGGGGAAACTACGAGCAGTACTTC. Translation gives CASSRGGNYEQYF. The chain employs TRBV6-5 and TRBJ2-7, with 7 bases lining up with TRBD2. The V segment lost 5 bases and the J segment 3 bases; nucleotides outside the gene matches: 4. Germline V gives CDR1 MNHEY, CDR2 SVGAGI. This CDR3 contains 13 residues.